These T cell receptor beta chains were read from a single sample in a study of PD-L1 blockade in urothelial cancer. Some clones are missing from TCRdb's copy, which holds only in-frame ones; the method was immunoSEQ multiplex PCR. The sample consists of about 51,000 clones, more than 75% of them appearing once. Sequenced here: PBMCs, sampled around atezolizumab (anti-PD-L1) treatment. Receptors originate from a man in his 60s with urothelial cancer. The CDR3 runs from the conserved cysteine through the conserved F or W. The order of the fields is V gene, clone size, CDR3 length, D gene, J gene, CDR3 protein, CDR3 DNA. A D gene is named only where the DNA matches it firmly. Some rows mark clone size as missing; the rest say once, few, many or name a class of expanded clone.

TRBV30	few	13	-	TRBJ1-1	CAWSPGGFSEAFF	TGTGCCTGGAGCCCCGGAGGGTTCAGTGAAGCTTTCTTT
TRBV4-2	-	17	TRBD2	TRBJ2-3	CASSQRVAGVLADTQYF	TGTGCCAGCAGCCAGCGGGTAGCGGGAGTTTTAGCAGATACGCAGTATTTT
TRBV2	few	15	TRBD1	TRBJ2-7	CASRARGTGDYEQYF	TGTGCCAGCAGGGCGCGCGGGACAGGGGACTACGAGCAGTACTTC
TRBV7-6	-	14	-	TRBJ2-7	CASSLAGEPYEQYF	TGTGCCAGCAGCTTAGCGGGAGAGCCCTACGAGCAGTACTTC
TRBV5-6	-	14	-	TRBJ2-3	CASSLVQSTDTQYF	TGTGCCAGCAGCTTGGTCCAGAGCACAGATACGCAGTATTTT
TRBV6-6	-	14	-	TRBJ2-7	CASSLDRFSYEQYF	TGTGCCAGCTCGCTCGACAGATTCTCCTACGAGCAGTACTTC
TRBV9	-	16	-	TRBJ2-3	CASSVSVGRGTDTQYF	TGTGCCAGCAGCGTAAGTGTAGGCCGGGGCACAGATACGCAGTATTTT
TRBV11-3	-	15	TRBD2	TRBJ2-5	CASSPGLADQETQYF	TGTGCCAGCAGCCCGGGACTAGCGGATCAAGAGACCCAGTACTTC
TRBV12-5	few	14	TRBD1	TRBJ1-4	CASGDDRAVEKLFF	TGTGCTAGTGGTGACGACAGGGCGGTTGAAAAACTGTTTTTT
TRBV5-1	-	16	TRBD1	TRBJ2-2	CASSLPGQMNTGELFF	TGCGCCAGCAGCTTACCGGGACAGATGAACACCGGGGAGCTGTTTTTT
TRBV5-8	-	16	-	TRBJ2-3	CASSLARDRSTDTQYF	TGTGCCAGCAGCTTGGCTCGTGACAGATCCACAGATACGCAGTATTTT
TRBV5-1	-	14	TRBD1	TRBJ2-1	CASSPGQEANEQFF	TGCGCCAGCAGCCCGGGACAGGAGGCCAATGAGCAGTTCTTC
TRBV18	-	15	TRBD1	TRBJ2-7	CASSPGTGIPYEQYF	TGTGCCAGCTCACCGGGGACAGGGATACCCTACGAGCAGTACTTC
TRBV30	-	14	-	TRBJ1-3	CAWSVWGVGNTIYF	TGTGCCTGGAGTGTGTGGGGGGTTGGAAACACCATATATTTT
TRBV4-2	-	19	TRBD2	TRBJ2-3	CASSQESSGLVGVPDTQYF	TGTGCCAGCAGCCAAGAAAGTTCGGGACTAGTGGGCGTTCCAGATACGCAGTATTTT
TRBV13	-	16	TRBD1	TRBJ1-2	CASSLRARTGQIRYTF	TGTGCCAGCAGCTTAAGAGCACGGACAGGTCAAATTCGCTACACCTTC
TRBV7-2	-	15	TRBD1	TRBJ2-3	CASSFQGARMDTQYF	TGTGCCAGCAGCTTCCAGGGGGCGAGGATGGATACGCAGTATTTT